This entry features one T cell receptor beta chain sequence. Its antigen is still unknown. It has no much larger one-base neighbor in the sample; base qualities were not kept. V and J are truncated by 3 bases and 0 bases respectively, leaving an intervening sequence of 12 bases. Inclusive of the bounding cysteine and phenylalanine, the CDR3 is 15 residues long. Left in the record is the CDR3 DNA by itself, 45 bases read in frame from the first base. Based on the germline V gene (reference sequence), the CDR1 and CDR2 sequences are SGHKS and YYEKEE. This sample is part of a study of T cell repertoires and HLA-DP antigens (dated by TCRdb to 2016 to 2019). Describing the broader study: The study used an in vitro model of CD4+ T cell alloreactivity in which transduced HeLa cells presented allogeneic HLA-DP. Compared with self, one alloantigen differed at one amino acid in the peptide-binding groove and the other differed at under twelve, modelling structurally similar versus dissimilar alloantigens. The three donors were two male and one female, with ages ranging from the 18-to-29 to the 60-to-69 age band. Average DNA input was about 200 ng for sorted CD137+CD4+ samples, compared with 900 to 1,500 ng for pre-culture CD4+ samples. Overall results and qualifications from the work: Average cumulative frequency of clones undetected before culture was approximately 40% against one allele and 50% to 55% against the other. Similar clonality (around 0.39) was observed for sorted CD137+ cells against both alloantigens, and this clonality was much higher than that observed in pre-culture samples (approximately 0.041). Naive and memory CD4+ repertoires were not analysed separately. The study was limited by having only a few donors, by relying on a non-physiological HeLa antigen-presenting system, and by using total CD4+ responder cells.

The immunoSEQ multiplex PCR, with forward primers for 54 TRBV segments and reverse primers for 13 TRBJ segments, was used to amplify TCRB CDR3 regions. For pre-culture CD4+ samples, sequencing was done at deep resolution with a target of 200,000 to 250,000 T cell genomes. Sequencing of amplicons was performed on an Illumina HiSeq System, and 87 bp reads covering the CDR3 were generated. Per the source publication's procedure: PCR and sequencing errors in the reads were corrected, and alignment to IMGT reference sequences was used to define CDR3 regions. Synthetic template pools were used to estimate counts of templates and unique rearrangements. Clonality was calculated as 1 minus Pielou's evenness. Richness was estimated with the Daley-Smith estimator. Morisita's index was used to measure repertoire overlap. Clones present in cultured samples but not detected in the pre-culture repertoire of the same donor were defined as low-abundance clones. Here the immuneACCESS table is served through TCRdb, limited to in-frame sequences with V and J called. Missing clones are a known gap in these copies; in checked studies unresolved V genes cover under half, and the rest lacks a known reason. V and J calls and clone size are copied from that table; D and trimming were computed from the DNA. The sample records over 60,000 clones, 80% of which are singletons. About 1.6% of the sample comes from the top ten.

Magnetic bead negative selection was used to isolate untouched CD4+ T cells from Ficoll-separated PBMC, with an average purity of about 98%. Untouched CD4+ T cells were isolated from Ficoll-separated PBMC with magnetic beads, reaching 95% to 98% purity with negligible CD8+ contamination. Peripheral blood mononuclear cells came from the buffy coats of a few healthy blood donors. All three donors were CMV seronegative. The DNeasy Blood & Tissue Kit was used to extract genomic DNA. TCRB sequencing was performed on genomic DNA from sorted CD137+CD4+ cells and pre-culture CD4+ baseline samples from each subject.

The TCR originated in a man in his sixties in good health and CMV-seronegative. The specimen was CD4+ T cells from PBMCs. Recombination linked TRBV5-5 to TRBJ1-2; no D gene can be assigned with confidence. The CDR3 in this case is CASSYPGLANYGYTF. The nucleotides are TGTGCCAGCAGCTACCCGGGCCTAGCTAACTATGGCTACACCTTC.